This is a list of T cell receptor beta chains from one sample in a study of cytomegalovirus exposure and HLA in healthy donors. Assay used: immunoSEQ multiplex PCR; TCRdb lists only in-frame clones, some missing. This repertoire shows over 150,000 clones, about four fifths found once; its top ten account for approximately 1.5%. The sample was PBMCs. The source is a girl aged 10-17 years in good health and CMV-seropositive. The CDR3 runs from the conserved cysteine through the conserved F or W. A D gene is named only where the DNA matches it firmly. Size tells how often a clone was seen (once, few, many) or the class of an expanded clone, and some rows leave it out.

J gene	clone size	V gene	D gene	CDR3 protein	CDR3 DNA
TRBJ1-5	few	TRBV2	NA	CASNLVNSNQPQHF	TGTGCCAGCAATCTCGTAAATAGCAATCAGCCCCAGCATTTT
TRBJ2-3	NA	TRBV6-5	TRBD2	CASKSRRLALDTQYF	TGTGCCAGCAAGTCAAGGCGACTAGCGCTCGATACGCAGTATTTT
TRBJ1-5	NA	TRBV19	TRBD1	CASSIGWDRANSNQPQHF	TGTGCCAGTAGTATAGGCTGGGACAGGGCTAATAGCAATCAGCCCCAGCATTTT
TRBJ1-2	few	TRBV7-8	NA	CASSLAGTPLTF	TGTGCCAGCAGCTTAGCGGGGACACCGCTCACCTTC
TRBJ2-5	NA	TRBV18	NA	CASSPAGQETQYF	TGTGCCAGCTCACCAGCGGGGCAAGAGACCCAGTACTTC
TRBJ1-6	few	TRBV5-4	NA	CASSLEGGINSPLHF	TGTGCCAGCAGCTTGGAGGGGGGGATTAATTCACCCCTCCACTTT
TRBJ2-2	NA	TRBV12-5	TRBD1	CASGLGGTGGLLF	TGTGCTAGTGGTCTAGGAGGGACAGGAGGTTTGCTTTTT
TRBJ1-3	few	TRBV4-3	NA	CASSRTAPGSGNTIYF	TGCGCCAGCAGCCGCACAGCACCAGGGTCTGGAAACACCATATATTTT
TRBJ2-1	NA	TRBV7-2	TRBD2	CASSLVSLAGGNEQFF	TGTGCCAGCAGCTTAGTTTCCCTAGCGGGGGGCAATGAGCAGTTCTTC
TRBJ2-7	NA	TRBV27	NA	CASSFSSSYEQYF	TGTGCCAGCAGTTTTAGTAGCTCCTACGAGCAGTACTTC
TRBJ1-2	NA	TRBV7-9	NA	CASSRAGEDGYTF	TGTGCCAGCAGCCGCGCCGGGGAGGATGGCTACACCTTC
TRBJ2-7	NA	TRBV5-1	TRBD1	CASSLGTGSPYEQYF	TGCGCCAGCAGCCTAGGGACAGGGTCCCCCTACGAGCAGTACTTC
TRBJ1-3	few	TRBV7-2	NA	CASSPLLSSGNTIYF	TGTGCCAGCAGCCCGTTACTGAGCTCTGGAAACACCATATATTTT
TRBJ2-7	NA	TRBV30	TRBD1	CAWSVDRGLEQYF	TGTGCCTGGAGTGTGGACAGGGGCCTCGAGCAGTACTTC
TRBJ1-6	NA	TRBV10-3	TRBD1	CASQRSPPGQGNSPLHF	TGTGCCAGTCAAAGATCACCCCCGGGACAGGGGAATTCACCCCTCCACTTT
TRBJ2-7	NA	TRBV7-9	NA	CASSLSSGNEQYF	TGTGCCAGCAGCTTAAGTTCCGGGAATGAGCAGTACTTC
TRBJ1-1	NA	TRBV7-8	NA	CASSSAGGRGEAFF	TGTGCCAGCAGCTCAGCCGGGGGAAGAGGTGAAGCTTTCTTT
TRBJ2-1	NA	TRBV6-6	TRBD1	CASSLSTGTGPGEQFF	TGTGCCAGCAGTTTATCGACCGGGACAGGACCCGGTGAGCAGTTCTTC
TRBJ1-2	few	TRBV30	TRBD1	CAWSVTGGNYGYTF	TGTGCCTGGAGTGTCACAGGGGGCAACTATGGCTACACCTTC
TRBJ2-3	NA	TRBV9	NA	CASSRDSLTDTQYF	TGTGCCAGCAGCCGCGACAGTTTGACAGATACGCAGTATTTT
TRBJ2-5	NA	TRBV4-3	TRBD2	CASSQDLLAGAMYQETQYF	TGCGCCAGCAGCCAAGATTTGCTAGCGGGGGCTATGTACCAAGAGACCCAGTACTTC
TRBJ1-5	NA	TRBV6-6	NA	CASKSDTHSNQPQHF	TGTGCCAGTAAATCCGACACCCATAGCAATCAGCCCCAGCATTTT
TRBJ2-2	few	TRBV6-4	NA	CASSENGGTGELFF	TGTGCCAGCAGTGAGAACGGAGGCACCGGGGAGCTGTTTTTT
TRBJ2-3	NA	TRBV10-3	TRBD1	CAISDGQGADTQYF	TGTGCCATCAGTGATGGACAGGGCGCAGATACGCAGTATTTT
TRBJ2-1	NA	TRBV7-2	TRBD2	CASSLWVSGGTDEQFF	TGTGCCAGCAGCTTATGGGTTAGCGGGGGGACCGATGAGCAGTTCTTC
TRBJ2-7	once	TRBV30	NA	CAWSVPPQSYEQYF	TGTGCCTGGAGTGTACCTCCACAGTCCTACGAGCAGTACTTC
TRBJ1-1	NA	TRBV5-1	TRBD1	CASSLGGQGNGKAFF	TGCGCCAGCAGCTTGGGCGGACAGGGCAATGGGAAAGCTTTCTTT
TRBJ2-7	few	TRBV13	TRBD1	CASCHLGQGPSYPNCEQYF	TGTGCCAGCTGCCACCTGGGACAGGGGCCGAGTTACCCCAACTGCGAGCAGTACTTC
TRBJ1-5	few	TRBV2	TRBD1	CASSGDRGVQPQHF	TGTGCCAGCAGCGGGGACAGGGGAGTTCAGCCCCAGCATTTT
TRBJ2-6	NA	TRBV9	TRBD1	CASSAPPGQGVTGANVLTF	TGTGCCAGCAGCGCGCCCCCTGGACAGGGGGTCACTGGGGCCAACGTCCTGACTTTC
TRBJ1-5	NA	TRBV9	NA	CASSPSGSNQPQHF	TGTGCCAGCAGCCCCTCAGGAAGCAATCAGCCCCAGCATTTT
TRBJ1-1	NA	TRBV7-6	NA	CASSVRATGANTEAFF	TGTGCCAGCAGCGTACGGGCCACAGGAGCGAACACTGAAGCTTTCTTT
TRBJ1-1	NA	TRBV7-6	NA	CASSKQENTEAFF	TGTGCCAGCAGCAAACAAGAAAACACTGAAGCTTTCTTT
TRBJ1-1	NA	TRBV18	TRBD1	CASSLSGTGVNTEAFF	TGTGCCAGCTCACTATCCGGGACAGGGGTTAACACTGAAGCTTTCTTT
TRBJ1-2	few	TRBV4-3	NA	CASSQGAKSNYGYTF	TGCGCCAGCAGCCAAGGGGCCAAGTCTAACTATGGCTACACCTTC
TRBJ1-5	NA	TRBV4-1	TRBD1	CASSFRDRDNQPQHF	TGCGCCAGCAGCTTCCGGGACAGGGACAATCAGCCCCAGCATTTT
TRBJ1-3	NA	TRBV2	TRBD1	CASSWDRSSGNTIYF	TGTGCCAGCAGCTGGGACAGGAGCTCTGGAAACACCATATATTTT
TRBJ2-5	NA	TRBV7-6	NA	CASSRQIQETQYF	TGTGCCAGCAGCCGACAGATCCAAGAGACCCAGTACTTC
TRBJ1-2	NA	TRBV9	TRBD1	CASSVGAGTATDGYTF	TGTGCCAGCAGCGTGGGGGCCGGGACAGCCACCGATGGCTACACCTTC
TRBJ2-3	once	TRBV19	TRBD2	CASGRGGPGTDTQYF	TGTGCCAGTGGGCGGGGGGGGCCGGGCACAGATACGCAGTATTTT
TRBJ1-6	NA	TRBV11-3	NA	CASSLVASPLHF	TGTGCCAGCAGCTTAGTGGCTTCACCCCTCCACTTT
TRBJ1-6	NA	TRBV5-5	TRBD1	CASSGQGNSPLHF	TGTGCCAGCAGTGGACAGGGTAATTCACCCCTCCACTTT
TRBJ2-5	NA	TRBV7-6	TRBD2	CASSPPRERGETQYF	TGTGCCAGCAGCCCCCCACGAGAGCGGGGAGAGACCCAGTACTTC
TRBJ2-1	few	TRBV27	TRBD2	CASSQAPGLPLYNEQFF	TGTGCCAGCAGTCAAGCCCCGGGACTACCCCTCTACAATGAGCAGTTCTTC
TRBJ1-6	NA	TRBV5-4	TRBD1	CASSFDRAGYSPLHF	TGTGCCAGCAGCTTTGACAGGGCGGGATATTCACCCCTCCACTTT
TRBJ1-4	NA	TRBV27	TRBD1	CASRWTGGKKLFF	TGTGCCAGCAGATGGACAGGTGGGAAAAAACTGTTTTTT
TRBJ2-1	NA	TRBV18	TRBD1	CASSTGVDEQFF	TGTGCCAGCTCAACAGGGGTGGATGAGCAGTTCTTC
TRBJ2-4	NA	TRBV13	NA	CASSPAGRNIQYF	TGTGCCAGCAGCCCGGCCGGGAGAAACATTCAGTACTTC
TRBJ2-3	NA	TRBV4-1	NA	CASSPLGDTQYF	TGCGCCAGCAGCCCGCTCGGGGATACGCAGTATTTT
TRBJ1-2	NA	TRBV19	TRBD1	CASSIQRGPYGYTF	TGTGCCAGTAGTATCCAGAGGGGGCCCTATGGCTACACCTTC
TRBJ2-1	NA	TRBV7-2	TRBD2	CASSPRGGGANEQFF	TGTGCCAGCAGCCCTAGAGGCGGGGGGGCGAATGAGCAGTTCTTC
TRBJ2-1	NA	TRBV29-1	TRBD2	CSVRTSGVGEQFF	TGCAGCGTTCGGACTAGCGGGGTTGGTGAGCAGTTCTTC
TRBJ1-6	NA	TRBV15	NA	CATSRGGGRENSPLHF	TGTGCCACCAGCAGAGGGGGGGGGCGAGAAAATTCACCCCTCCACTTT
TRBJ2-1	NA	TRBV15	TRBD2	CATSREASGSYNEQFF	TGTGCCACCAGCAGAGAGGCTAGCGGATCCTACAATGAGCAGTTCTTC